This record covers a single T cell receptor (beta chain). Enrollment of patients from Seattle took place during active infection, with longitudinal follow-up. With V trimmed by 5 bases and J by 3 bases, 7 bases remained unmatched. The CDR3 spans 14 residues. From germline, CDR1 is LGHNT and CDR2 FRNRAP. This specimen belongs to a study of blood T cell repertoires in COVID-19. Background on the study: Samples taken during acute and convalescent COVID-19 were collected in the United States, Italy and Spain.

Methods used by the authors: Estimates of nucleated cell counts were drawn from the amplification of reference gene primers. Clones were sequenced by immunoSEQ multiplex PCR, and TCRdb holds only the in-frame ones, with some missing. V and J calls and clone size are those listed in that table; D and trimming were worked out from the DNA. This sample has some 190,000 clones, with approximately 85% found just once. The chain joins TRBV12-5 to TRBJ2-7; TRBD1 aligns across 7 bases. The clonotype originates from an elderly man with COVID-19, enrolled during active disease. Sequencing was done on a sample of peripheral blood. The CDR3: CASGPGQVFYEQYF. CDR3 bases: TGTGCTAGTGGTCCCGGACAGGTATTCTACGAGCAGTACTTC.